These 17 T cell receptor beta chains originate from one sample sequenced in a study of shared clonotypes between healthy human individuals. The table came from immunoSEQ multiplex PCR; TCRdb's copy has only in-frame clones and leaves some out. The data contain roughly 500,000 clones, roughly 95% of them singletons. Sequenced: naive CD4+ T cells sorted from blood. Sample subset: CD45RA+ positively selected. Source of these receptors: a woman aged 25 to 39 in good health.

The CDR3 DNA reads TGTGCCAGCAGTGGAGCAGGGCGGCCAGATACGCAGTATTTT. It translates to CASSGAGRPDTQYF. The chain joins TRBV2 to TRBJ2-3; perhaps TRBD1 as D (5 bases). The CDR3 is 14 amino acids. Germline CDR1 reads SNHLY; CDR2 reads FYNNEI. With 4 bases removed from V and 4 bases from J, the gap between germline ends came to 12 bases. The entire variable domain, with the rest obtained from reference TRBV2 and TRBJ2-3, is as follows: EPEVTQTPSHQVTQMGQEVILRCVPISNHLYFYWYRQILGQKVEFLVSFYNNEISEKSEIFDDQFSVERPDGSNFTLKIRSTKLEDSAMYFCASSGAGRPDTQYFGPGTRLTVL.

CDR3: CASSIGGKTSYEQYF. Written as DNA, the CDR3 is TGTGCCAGTAGTATAGGCGGGAAAACCTCCTACGAGCAGTACTTC. The chain couples TRBV19 to TRBJ2-7, with a possible D match to TRBD2 (6 bases). Germline V gives CDR1 LNHDA, CDR2 SQIVND (reference sequence). The CDR3 runs 15 residues. V lost 1 base, J lost 0 bases, and 10 bases lay in between.

This clone was found once. This CDR3 is also generated by other DNA sequences in the sample. The V gene is TRBV6-1, the J gene TRBJ1-3; 7 positions match TRBD1. V lost 2 bases to trimming and J lost 2 bases; unmatched junction nucleotides: 0. The V gene's germline CDR1 is MNHNS and CDR2 SASEGT. The CDR3 runs 14 residues. CDR3 sequence: CASSEQGAGNTIYF. The CDR3 DNA sequence: TGTGCCAGCAGTGAACAGGGGGCTGGAAACACCATATATTTT.

This clone was seen a few times. V usage is TRBV18 and J usage is TRBJ2-7; the D gene is possibly TRBD1 (6 bases). V shed 5 bases and J shed 3 bases, with 17 bases lying between them. From germline, CDR1 is KGHSH and CDR2 LQKENI. The CDR3 is 15 amino acids. DNA for the CDR3: TGTGCCAGCTCAGCCTCGCAGGGGATGGGCTACGAGCAGTACTTC. This codes for CASSASQGMGYEQYF.

V usage is TRBV19 and J usage is TRBJ2-6; no clear D gene. CDR3 length equals 16 residues. The V and J ends lost 6 bases and 0 bases respectively, with 12 bases between them. Germline CDR1 reads LNHDA; CDR2 reads SQIVND (reference sequence). The DNA of the CDR3 is TGTGCCAGTAGATCTCATCAGGCCTCTGGGGCCAACGTCCTGACTTTC. Its protein product is CASRSHQASGANVLTF.

This chain uses TRBV5-1 with TRBJ2-5; D remains unclear. The V gene's germline CDR1 is SGHRS and CDR2 YFSETQ. V lost 0 bases and J 2 bases, leaving 8 bases between the germline ends. This CDR3 comprises 14 residues. CDR3 residues: CASSLEMFQETQYF. For the CDR3, the DNA is TGCGCCAGCAGCTTGGAGATGTTTCAAGAGACCCAGTACTTC.

The J gene is TRBJ2-3, the V gene TRBV5-6, with 10 nucleotides matching TRBD2. V was clipped by 2 bases and J by 4 bases; unmatched bases: 4. Germline loops: CDR1 SGHDT, CDR2 YYEEEE. This CDR3 is built from 15 residues. As DNA, the CDR3 is TGTGCCAGCAGCTTCCTAGCGGGAGTACCAGATACGCAGTATTTT. Translating it yields CASSFLAGVPDTQYF. The variable domain in full, completed from reference TRBV5-6 and TRBJ2-3, reads DAGVTQSPTHLIKTRGQQVTLRCSPKSGHDTVSWYQQALGQGPQFIFQYYEEEERQRGNFPDRFSGHQFPNYSSELNVNALLLGDSALYLCASSFLAGVPDTQYFGPGTRLTVL.

The chain recombines TRBV15 with TRBJ2-7; no definite D call. CDR1 is LNHNV and CDR2 is YYDKDF in the germline V gene (reference sequence). CDR3 length equals 17 residues. The V end was cut by 0 bases, the J end by 0 bases, with 15 bases between. The CDR3 spells CATSRDSPLISSYEQYF. The CDR3 nucleotides are TGTGCCACCAGCAGAGATTCTCCTTTAATTAGCTCCTACGAGCAGTACTTC.

This chain joins TRBV19 and TRBJ1-1; unclear D gene. The CDR3 covers 13 residues. V dropped 1 base and J dropped 5 bases, with 8 bases sitting between them. Germline-derived CDR1 and CDR2 are LNHDA and SQIVND (reference sequence). CDR3 sequence: CASSIAEGTEAFF. The CDR3, as DNA: TGTGCCAGTAGTATAGCGGAAGGGACTGAAGCTTTCTTT.

The chain links TRBV6-5 to TRBJ1-4, with D unresolved. The CDR3 length is 14 residues. Per germline, CDR1 MNHEY and CDR2 SVGAGI. Trimming shortened V by 6 bases and J by 8 bases, and 16 bases separated the two germline ends. The CDR3 coding sequence is TGTGCCAGCAGCAGGAGCCACAACCGGGAAAAACTGTTTTTT. Translating it yields CASSRSHNREKLFF.

The chain carries TRBV5-1 and TRBJ2-1; 8 bases are shared with TRBD2. The CDR3 has 17 residues. V gave up 0 bases and J gave up 10 bases; unmatched junction bases: 15. In germline, CDR1 is SGHRS, CDR2 YFSETQ. In nucleotides, the CDR3 is TGCGCCAGCAGCTTGGAGGAATGGAGGACTAGCTTAGGGGAGCAGTTCTTC. Protein: CASSLEEWRTSLGEQFF.

The rearrangement links TRBV28 to TRBJ1-2, with 11 bases identical to TRBD1. Trimming at V came to 5 bases and at J to 4 bases, leaving 6 bases not matched to a gene. The CDR3 has 15 amino acids. In germline, CDR1 is MDHEN, CDR2 SYDVKM. CDR3 DNA sequence: TGTGCCAGCAGTACGGACAGGGGGCGATCCTATGGCTACACCTTC. Protein: CASSTDRGRSYGYTF.

This chain connects TRBV27 to TRBJ2-1; no firm D call. Germline lookup yields CDR1 MNHEY and CDR2 SMNVEV (reference sequence). Trimming pared 6 bases from V and 4 bases from J, leaving 7 bases between. The CDR3 totals 12 residues. As DNA, the CDR3 is TGTGCCAGCAGGAATCCGTACAATGAGCAGTTCTTC. This encodes CASRNPYNEQFF.

As for this clone: The same CDR3 is also encoded by other DNA sequences in this sample. This chain joins TRBV19 and TRBJ1-1; D not certain. CDR3 length: 13 amino acids. V lost 3 bases, J lost 3 bases, and 8 bases lay in between. Germline loops: CDR1 LNHDA, CDR2 SQIVND (reference sequence). The CDR3: CASSIQEDTEAFF. The CDR3 bases are TGTGCCAGTAGTATTCAGGAGGACACTGAAGCTTTCTTT.

The V and J genes are TRBV5-1 and TRBJ2-7; unclear D gene. From germline, CDR1 is SGHRS and CDR2 YFSETQ. Trimming took off 5 bases at V and 2 bases at J, with 17 bases between the two ends. This CDR3 has 15 residues. CDR3 protein: CASRSASATAYEQYF. Here the CDR3 DNA reads TGCGCCAGCAGGTCCGCTTCAGCGACCGCCTACGAGCAGTACTTC. The full variable domain, its missing parts supplied by reference TRBV5-1 and TRBJ2-7, is KAGVTQTPRYLIKTRGQQVTLSCSPISGHRSVSWYQQTPGQGLQFLFEYFSETQRNKGNFPGRFSGRQFSNSRSEMNVSTLELGDSALYLCASRSASATAYEQYFGPGTRLTVT.

The CDR3 here is CASSAGQATEAFF. In DNA, the CDR3 is TGTGCCAGCAGCGCAGGACAGGCCACTGAAGCTTTCTTT. This chain links TRBV6-1 with TRBJ1-1, with 7 bases identical to TRBD1. Germline values: CDR1 MNHNS, CDR2 SASEGT. The J segment lost 4 bases and the V segment lost 6 bases, leaving 5 bases of the junction unmatched. The CDR3 contains 13 residues.

The rearrangement uses TRBV5-1 and TRBJ1-5, with a possible D match to TRBD1 (6 bases). The germline V and J ends were trimmed by 2 bases and 6 bases, with 12 bases remaining between them. This CDR3 region has 14 residues. CDR1 is SGHRS, CDR2 YFSETQ, per germline. CDR3 loop: CASSLKGEGQPQHF. The CDR3 nucleotides are TGCGCCAGCAGCTTAAAGGGGGAAGGTCAGCCCCAGCATTTT.